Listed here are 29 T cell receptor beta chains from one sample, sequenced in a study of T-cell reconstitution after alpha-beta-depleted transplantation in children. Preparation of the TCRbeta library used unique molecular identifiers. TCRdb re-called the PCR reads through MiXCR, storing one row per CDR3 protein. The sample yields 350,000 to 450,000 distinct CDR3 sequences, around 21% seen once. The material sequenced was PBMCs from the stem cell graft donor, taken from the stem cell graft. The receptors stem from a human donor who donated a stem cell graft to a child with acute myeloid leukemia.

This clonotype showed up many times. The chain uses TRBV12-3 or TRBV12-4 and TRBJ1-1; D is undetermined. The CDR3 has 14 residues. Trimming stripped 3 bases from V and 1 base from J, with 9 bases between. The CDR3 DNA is TGTGCCAGCAGTTTGGATCTAAAGAACACTGAAGCTTTCTTT. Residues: CASSLDLKNTEAFF.

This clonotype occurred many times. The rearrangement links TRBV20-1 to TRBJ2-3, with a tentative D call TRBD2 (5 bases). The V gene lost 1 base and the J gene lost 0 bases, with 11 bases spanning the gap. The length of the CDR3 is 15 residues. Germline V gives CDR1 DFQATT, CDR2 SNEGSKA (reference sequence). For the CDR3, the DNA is TGCAGTGCTAGAGGGCAGCGGCTAAGCACAGATACGCAGTATTTT. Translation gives CSARGQRLSTDTQYF.

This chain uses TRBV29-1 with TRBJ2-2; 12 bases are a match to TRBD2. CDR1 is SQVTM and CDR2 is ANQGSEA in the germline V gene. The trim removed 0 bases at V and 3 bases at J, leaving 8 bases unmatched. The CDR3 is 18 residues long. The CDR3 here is CSVEDRSSGRAHTGELFF. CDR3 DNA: TGCAGCGTTGAAGATCGGTCTAGCGGGAGGGCCCACACCGGGGAGCTGTTTTTT.

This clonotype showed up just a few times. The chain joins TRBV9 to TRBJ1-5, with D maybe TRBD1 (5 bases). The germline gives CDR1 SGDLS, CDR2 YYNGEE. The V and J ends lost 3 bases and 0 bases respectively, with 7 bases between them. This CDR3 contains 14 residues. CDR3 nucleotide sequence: TGTGCCAGCAGCGAAGGGGATAGCAATCAGCCCCAGCATTTT. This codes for CASSEGDSNQPQHF.

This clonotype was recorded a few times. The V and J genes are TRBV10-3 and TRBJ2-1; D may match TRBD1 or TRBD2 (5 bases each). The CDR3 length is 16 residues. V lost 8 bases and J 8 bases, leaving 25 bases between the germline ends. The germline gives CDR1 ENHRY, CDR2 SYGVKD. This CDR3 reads CAIGDHQRSPGDEQFF. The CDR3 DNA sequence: TGTGCCATCGGGGACCACCAGCGGAGCCCCGGTGATGAGCAGTTCTTC.

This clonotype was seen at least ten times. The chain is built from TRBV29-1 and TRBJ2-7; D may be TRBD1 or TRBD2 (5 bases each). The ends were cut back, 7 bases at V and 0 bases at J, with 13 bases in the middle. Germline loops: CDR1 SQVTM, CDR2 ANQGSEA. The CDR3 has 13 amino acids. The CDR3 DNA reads TGCAGCGCTAAAGGGGAGAGCTCCTACGAGCAGTACTTC. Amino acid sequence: CSAKGESSYEQYF.

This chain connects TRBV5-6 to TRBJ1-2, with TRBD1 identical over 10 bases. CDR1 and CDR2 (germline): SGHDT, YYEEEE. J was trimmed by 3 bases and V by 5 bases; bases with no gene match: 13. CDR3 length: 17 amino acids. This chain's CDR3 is CASRRLIRDRGDYGYTF. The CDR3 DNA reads TGTGCCAGCAGACGGCTTATTCGGGACAGGGGTGACTATGGCTACACCTTC.

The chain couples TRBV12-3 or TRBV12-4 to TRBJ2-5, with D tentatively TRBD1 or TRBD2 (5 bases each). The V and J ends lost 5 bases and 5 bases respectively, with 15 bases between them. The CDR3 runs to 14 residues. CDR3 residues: CASSPGDRPETQYF. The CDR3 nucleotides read TGTGCCAGCAGTCCCGGGGACCGCCCGGAGACCCAGTACTTC.

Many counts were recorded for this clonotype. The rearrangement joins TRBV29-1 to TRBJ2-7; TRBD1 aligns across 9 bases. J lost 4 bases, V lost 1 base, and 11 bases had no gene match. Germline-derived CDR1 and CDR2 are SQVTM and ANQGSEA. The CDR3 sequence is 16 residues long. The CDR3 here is CSVEGAPGTGLYEQYF. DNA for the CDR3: TGCAGCGTTGAAGGGGCCCCCGGGACAGGGCTGTACGAGCAGTACTTC.

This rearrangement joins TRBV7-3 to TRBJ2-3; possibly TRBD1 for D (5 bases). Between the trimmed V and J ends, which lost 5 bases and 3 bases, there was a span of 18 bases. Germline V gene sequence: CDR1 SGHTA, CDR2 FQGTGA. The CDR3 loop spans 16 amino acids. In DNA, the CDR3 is TGTGCCAGCAGCCCGGACAAATCCCGAGGTACAGATACGCAGTATTTT. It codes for CASSPDKSRGTDTQYF.

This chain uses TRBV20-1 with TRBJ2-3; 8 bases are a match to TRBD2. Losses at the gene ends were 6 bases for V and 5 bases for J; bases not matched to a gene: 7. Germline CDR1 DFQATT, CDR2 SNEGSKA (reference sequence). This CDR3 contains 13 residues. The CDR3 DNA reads TGCAGTGCCATCGGACTAGCCGGAGATACGCAGTATTTT. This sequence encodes CSAIGLAGDTQYF.

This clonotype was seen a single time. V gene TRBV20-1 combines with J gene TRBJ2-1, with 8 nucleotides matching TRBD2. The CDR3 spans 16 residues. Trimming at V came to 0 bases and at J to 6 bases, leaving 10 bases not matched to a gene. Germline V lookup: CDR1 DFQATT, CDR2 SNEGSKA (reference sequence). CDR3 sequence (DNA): TGCAGTGCTAGAGAGACGAGCGGGAGTCATTTCAATGAGCAGTTCTTC. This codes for CSARETSGSHFNEQFF.

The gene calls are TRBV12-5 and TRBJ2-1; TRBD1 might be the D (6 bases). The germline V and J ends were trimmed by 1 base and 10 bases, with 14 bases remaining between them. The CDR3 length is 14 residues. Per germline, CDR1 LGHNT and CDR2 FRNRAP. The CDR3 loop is CASGLGQEDVEQFF. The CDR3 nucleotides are TGTGCTAGTGGTTTGGGACAGGAGGATGTCGAGCAGTTCTTC.

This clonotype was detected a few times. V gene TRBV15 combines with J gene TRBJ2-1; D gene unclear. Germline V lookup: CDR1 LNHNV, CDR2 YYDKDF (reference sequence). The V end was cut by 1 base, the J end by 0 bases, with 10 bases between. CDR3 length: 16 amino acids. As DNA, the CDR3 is TGTGCCACCAGCAGAGTCGGACGGAGCTCCTACAATGAGCAGTTCTTC. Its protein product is CATSRVGRSSYNEQFF.

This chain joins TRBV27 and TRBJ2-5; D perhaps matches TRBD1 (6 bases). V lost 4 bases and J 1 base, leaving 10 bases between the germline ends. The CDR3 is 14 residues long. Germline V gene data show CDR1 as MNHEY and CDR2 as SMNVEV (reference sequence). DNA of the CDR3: TGTGCCAGCAGTTCCCGAGGGGGCCAAGAGACCCAGTACTTC. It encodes CASSSRGGQETQYF.

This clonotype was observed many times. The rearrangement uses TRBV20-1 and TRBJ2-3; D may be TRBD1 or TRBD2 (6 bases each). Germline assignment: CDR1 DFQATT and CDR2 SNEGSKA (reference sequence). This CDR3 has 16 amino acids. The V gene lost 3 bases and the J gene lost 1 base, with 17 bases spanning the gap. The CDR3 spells CSASPRGGGRTDTQYF. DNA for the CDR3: TGCAGTGCTAGTCCGAGAGGGGGAGGACGCACAGATACGCAGTATTTT.

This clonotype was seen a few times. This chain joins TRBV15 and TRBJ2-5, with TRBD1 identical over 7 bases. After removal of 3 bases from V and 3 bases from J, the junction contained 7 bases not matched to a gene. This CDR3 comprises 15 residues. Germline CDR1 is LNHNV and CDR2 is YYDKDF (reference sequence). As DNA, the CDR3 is TGTGCCACCAGCAGGCGGTGGGACAGAAAAGAGACCCAGTACTTC. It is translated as CATSRRWDRKETQYF.

This chain's CDR3 is CASSPRGSKAGNEQFF. In DNA, the CDR3 is TGTGCCAGCAGTCCCAGGGGGTCAAAAGCTGGCAATGAGCAGTTCTTC. V is TRBV6-1 and J is TRBJ2-1, with 7 positions matching TRBD1. Trimming cost V 5 bases and J 6 bases; bases outside gene matches: 13. This CDR3 has 16 amino acids. Germline V gene sequence: CDR1 MNHNS, CDR2 SASEGT.

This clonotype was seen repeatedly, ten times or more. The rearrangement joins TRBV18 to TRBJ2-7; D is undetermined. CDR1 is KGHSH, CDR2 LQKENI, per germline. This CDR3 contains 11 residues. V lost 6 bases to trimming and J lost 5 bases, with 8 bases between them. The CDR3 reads CASSQHNEQYF. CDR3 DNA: TGTGCCAGCTCCCAACACAACGAGCAGTACTTC.

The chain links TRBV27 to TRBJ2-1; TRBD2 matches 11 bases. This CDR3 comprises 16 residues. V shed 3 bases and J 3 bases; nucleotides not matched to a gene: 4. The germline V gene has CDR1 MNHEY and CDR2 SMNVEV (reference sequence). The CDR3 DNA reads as TGTGCCAGCAGTTTTTCCGGGACTAGCGGCTACAATGAGCAGTTCTTC. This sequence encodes CASSFSGTSGYNEQFF.

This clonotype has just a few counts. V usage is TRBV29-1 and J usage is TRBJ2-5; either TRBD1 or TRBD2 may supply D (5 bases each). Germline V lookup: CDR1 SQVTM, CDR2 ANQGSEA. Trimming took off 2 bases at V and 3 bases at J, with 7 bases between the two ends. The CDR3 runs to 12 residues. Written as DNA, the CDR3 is TGCAGCGTTGAAAGAGGGGAAGAGACCCAGTACTTC. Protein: CSVERGEETQYF.

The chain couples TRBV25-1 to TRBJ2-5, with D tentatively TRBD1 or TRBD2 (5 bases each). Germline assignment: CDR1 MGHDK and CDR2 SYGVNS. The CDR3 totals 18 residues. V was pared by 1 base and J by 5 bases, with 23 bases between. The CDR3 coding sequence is TGTGCCAGCAGTGAATCCTCTTCTCCCCAGGGCTGGAGGGAGACCCAGTACTTC. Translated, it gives CASSESSSPQGWRETQYF.

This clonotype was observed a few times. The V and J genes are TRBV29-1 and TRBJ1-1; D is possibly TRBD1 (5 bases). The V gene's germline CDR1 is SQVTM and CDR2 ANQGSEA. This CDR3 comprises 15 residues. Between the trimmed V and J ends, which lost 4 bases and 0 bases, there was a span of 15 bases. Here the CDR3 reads CSVGSRAYMNTEAFF. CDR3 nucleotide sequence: TGCAGCGTTGGAAGCAGGGCGTACATGAACACTGAAGCTTTCTTT.

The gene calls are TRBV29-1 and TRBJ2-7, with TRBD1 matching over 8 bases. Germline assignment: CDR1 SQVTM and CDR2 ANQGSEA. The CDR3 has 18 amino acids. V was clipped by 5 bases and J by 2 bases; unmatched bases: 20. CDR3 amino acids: CSVSRTGRTRETPYEQYF. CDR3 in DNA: TGCAGCGTTTCTAGGACAGGGAGAACGAGGGAGACCCCCTACGAGCAGTACTTC.

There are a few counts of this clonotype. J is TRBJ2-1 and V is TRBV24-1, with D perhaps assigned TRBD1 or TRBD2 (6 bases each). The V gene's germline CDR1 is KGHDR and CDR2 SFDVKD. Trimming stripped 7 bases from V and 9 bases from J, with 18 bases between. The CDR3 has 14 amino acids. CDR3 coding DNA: TGTGCCACCAGGACCGCCCGGGGGCCTGGTGAGCAGTTCTTC. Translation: CATRTARGPGEQFF.

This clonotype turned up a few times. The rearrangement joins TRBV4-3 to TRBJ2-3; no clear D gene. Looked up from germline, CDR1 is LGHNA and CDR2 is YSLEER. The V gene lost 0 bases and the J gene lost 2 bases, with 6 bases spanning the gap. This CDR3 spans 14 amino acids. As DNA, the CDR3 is TGCGCCAGCAGCCAAGATCGAGTCACAGATACGCAGTATTTT. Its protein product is CASSQDRVTDTQYF.

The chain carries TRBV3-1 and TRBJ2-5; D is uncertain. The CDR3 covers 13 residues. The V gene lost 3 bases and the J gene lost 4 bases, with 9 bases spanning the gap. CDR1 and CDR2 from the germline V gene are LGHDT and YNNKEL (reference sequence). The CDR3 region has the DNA TGTGCCAGCAGCCATCCAGACTCAGAGACCCAGTACTTC. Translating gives CASSHPDSETQYF.

The CDR3: CASSQDRRTSGGELFF. As DNA, the CDR3 is TGTGCCAGCAGCCAAGATAGGAGGACTAGCGGCGGGGAGCTGTTTTTT. The rearrangement uses TRBV3-1 and TRBJ2-2; 10 bases align to TRBD2. Germline V gene lookup returns CDR1 LGHDT and CDR2 YNNKEL (reference sequence). Trimming at V came to 0 bases and at J to 7 bases, leaving 5 bases not matched to a gene. This CDR3 is 16 amino acids long.

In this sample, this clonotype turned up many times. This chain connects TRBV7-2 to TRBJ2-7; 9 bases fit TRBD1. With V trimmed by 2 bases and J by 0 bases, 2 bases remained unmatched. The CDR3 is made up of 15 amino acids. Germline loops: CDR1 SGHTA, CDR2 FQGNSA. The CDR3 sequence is CASSLPTGGSYEQYF. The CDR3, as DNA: TGTGCCAGCAGCTTACCGACAGGGGGCTCCTACGAGCAGTACTTC.